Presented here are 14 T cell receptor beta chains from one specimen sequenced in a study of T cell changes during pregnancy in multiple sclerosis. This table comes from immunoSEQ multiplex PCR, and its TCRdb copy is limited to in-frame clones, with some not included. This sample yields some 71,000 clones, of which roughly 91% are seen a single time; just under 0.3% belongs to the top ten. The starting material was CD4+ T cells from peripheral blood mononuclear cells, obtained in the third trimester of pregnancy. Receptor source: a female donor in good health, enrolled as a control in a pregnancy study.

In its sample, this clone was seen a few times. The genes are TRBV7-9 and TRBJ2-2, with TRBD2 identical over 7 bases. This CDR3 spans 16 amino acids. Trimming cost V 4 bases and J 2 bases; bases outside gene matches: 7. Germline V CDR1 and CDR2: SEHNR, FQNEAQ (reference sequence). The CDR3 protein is CASSSGAGVNTGELFF. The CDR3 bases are TGTGCCAGCAGCTCCGGGGCGGGAGTTAACACCGGGGAGCTGTTTTTT.

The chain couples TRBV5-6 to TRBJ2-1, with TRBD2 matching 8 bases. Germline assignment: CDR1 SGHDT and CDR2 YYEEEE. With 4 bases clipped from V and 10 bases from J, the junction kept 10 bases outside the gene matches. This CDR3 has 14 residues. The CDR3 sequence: CASSPGGGNGEQFF. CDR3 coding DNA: TGTGCCAGCAGCCCGGGAGGGGGGAACGGGGAGCAGTTCTTC.

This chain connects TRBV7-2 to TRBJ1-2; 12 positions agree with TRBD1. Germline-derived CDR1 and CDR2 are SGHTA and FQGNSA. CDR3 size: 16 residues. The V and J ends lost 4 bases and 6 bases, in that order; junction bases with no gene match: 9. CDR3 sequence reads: CASSYSGTGGANGYTF. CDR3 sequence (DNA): TGTGCCAGCAGCTACTCCGGGACAGGGGGCGCCAATGGCTACACCTTC.

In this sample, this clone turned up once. CDR3 residues: CASSLLAGRPETQYF. DNA for the CDR3: TGTGCCAGCAGTCTACTAGCGGGGAGGCCAGAGACCCAGTACTTC. The chain links TRBV6-6 to TRBJ2-5; 10 bases line up with TRBD2. The germline gives CDR1 MNHNY, CDR2 SVGAGI (reference sequence). The CDR3 covers 15 residues. The trim removed 5 bases at V and 4 bases at J, leaving 7 bases unmatched.

The CDR3 is CATSRAVGTNTEAFF. CDR3 nucleotides: TGTGCCACCAGCAGAGCTGTGGGCACGAACACTGAAGCTTTCTTT. This sequence joins TRBV15 and TRBJ1-1; D is unresolved. Looked up from germline, CDR1 is LNHNV and CDR2 is YYDKDF (reference sequence). The CDR3 sequence is 15 residues long. V was shortened by 1 base and J by 1 base, with 10 bases between the two germline ends.

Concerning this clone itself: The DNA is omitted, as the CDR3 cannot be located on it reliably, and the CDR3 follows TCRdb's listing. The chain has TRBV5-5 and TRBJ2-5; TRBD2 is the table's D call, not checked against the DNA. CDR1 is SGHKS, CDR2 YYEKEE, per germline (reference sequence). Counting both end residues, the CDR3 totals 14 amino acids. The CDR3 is CASSLRAGGGTQYF.

The CDR3 bases are TGTGCCAGTAGTAGCCCCTCCCACAGGGACAATGAAGCTTTCTTT. As protein: CASSSPSHRDNEAFF. V is TRBV19 and J is TRBJ1-1, with D possibly being TRBD1 (6 bases). The length of the CDR3 is 15 residues. Germline V gives CDR1 LNHDA, CDR2 SQIVND (reference sequence). The V end was cut by 4 bases, the J end by 7 bases, with 19 bases between.

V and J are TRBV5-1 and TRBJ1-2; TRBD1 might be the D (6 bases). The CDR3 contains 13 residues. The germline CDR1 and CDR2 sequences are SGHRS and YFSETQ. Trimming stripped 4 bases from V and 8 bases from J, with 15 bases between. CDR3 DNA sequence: TGCGCCAGCAGCCCCGGAACAGGGATCGGCTACACCTTC. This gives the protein CASSPGTGIGYTF.

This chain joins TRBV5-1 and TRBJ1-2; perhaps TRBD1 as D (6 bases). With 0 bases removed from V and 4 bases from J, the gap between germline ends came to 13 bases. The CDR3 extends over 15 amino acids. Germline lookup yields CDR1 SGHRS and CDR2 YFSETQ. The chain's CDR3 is CASSLGQATSYGYTF. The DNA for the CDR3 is TGCGCCAGCAGCTTGGGACAGGCTACCTCCTATGGCTACACCTTC.

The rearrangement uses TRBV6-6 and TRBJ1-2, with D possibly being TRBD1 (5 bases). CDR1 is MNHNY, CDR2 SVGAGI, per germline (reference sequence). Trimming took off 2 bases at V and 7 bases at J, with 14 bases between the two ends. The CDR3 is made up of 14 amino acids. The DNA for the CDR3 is TGTGCCAGCAGTTACCGGGGGGGGGATCTTGGCTACACCTTC. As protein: CASSYRGGDLGYTF.

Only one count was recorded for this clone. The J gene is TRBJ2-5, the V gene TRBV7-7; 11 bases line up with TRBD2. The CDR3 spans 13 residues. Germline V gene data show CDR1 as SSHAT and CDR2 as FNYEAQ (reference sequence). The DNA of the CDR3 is TGTGCTAGTAGCGGGGGGGGGCGAGAGACCCAGTACTTC. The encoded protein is CASSGGGRETQYF.

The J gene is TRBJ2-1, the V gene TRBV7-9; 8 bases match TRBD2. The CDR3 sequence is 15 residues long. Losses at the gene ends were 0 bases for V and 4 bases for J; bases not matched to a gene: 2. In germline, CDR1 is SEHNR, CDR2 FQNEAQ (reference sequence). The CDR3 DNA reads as TGTGCCAGCAGCTTAGCTAGCGGGGCATACAATGAGCAGTTCTTC. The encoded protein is CASSLASGAYNEQFF.

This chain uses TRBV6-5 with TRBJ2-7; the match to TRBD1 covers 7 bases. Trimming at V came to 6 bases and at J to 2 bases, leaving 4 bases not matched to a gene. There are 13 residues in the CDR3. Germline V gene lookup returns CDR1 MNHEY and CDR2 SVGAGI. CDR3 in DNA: TGTGCCAGCAGCCGGGACAGTACCTACGAGCAGTACTTC. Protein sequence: CASSRDSTYEQYF.

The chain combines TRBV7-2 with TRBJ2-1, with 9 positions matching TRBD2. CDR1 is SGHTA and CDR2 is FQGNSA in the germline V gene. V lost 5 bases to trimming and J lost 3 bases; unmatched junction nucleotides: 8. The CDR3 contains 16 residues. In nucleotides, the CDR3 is TGTGCCAGCAGCGATCAACTAGCGGGCTACTACAATGAGCAGTTCTTC. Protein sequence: CASSDQLAGYYNEQFF.